The subject of this entry is one TCR beta chain. Its antigen is unknown. At one end, the junction sequence differs from germline, possibly due to a read error. The data were taken from a study of early stage breast cancer tumors (dated by TCRdb to 2016 to 2017). Regarding the complete study: Of the approximately 15 invasive breast tumors, about a dozen were found to be estrogen receptor-positive, progesterone receptor-positive and HER2-negative. Of the approximately twelve ER+/PR+/HER2- tumors, eight were classified as invasive ductal carcinomas and four as invasive lobular carcinomas. A total of around 2.7 million templates, representing about 1.1 million unique clonotypes, were detected across all samples. On average, each sample got roughly 9.7-fold read coverage.

The germline V gene (reference sequence) yields GTSNPN for CDR1 and SVGIG for CDR2. CDR3 length: 14 amino acids, cysteine to phenylalanine. Just CDR3 DNA is preserved here, 42 bases in frame from base 1. Each sample was amplified as two independent genomic DNA replicates: roughly 0.5 ug for blood and approximately 1.6 ug for tumor or normal breast. Following the manufacturer's instructions, the ImmunoSeq Intro kit was used to carry out TCRB sequencing on genomic DNA. The multiplex PCR ran for around 33 cycles using proprietary primers and spike-in control sequences for absolute quantification. Single-end 150-bp reads were used to sequence an 87-bp fragment covering the CDR3 and the flanking V and J genes. Seven samples, with two replicates for each sample, were multiplexed per lane of an Illumina MiSeq using version 3.0 chemistry. The authors processed their data as follows. The vendor's proprietary pipeline handled the raw data processing, merging both replicates into a single result for each sample. Clonotypes were defined as productive rearrangements sharing the V-gene family, CDR3 amino acid sequence and J-gene segment. Clonality was computed as 1 minus the normalized Shannon entropy (Pielou evenness) of TCRB abundances. To estimate T cell density, the total number of templates was divided by the input cell count, which was inferred from how much DNA went in. Recon was used with default parameters to estimate total repertoire diversity and clonality. A clonotype was considered tumor-enriched if its abundance in tumor exceeded 0.1% and was at least 32-fold higher than its abundance in normal breast. The table comes from immuneACCESS by way of TCRdb, which keeps in-frame sequences with V and J called. Part of the clones is missing from these tables; in studies checked, under half for an unresolved V gene and the rest for unknown reasons. V, J and clone size are taken as reported in that table, and D and trimming were inferred from the DNA itself. The sample table holds about 3,600 clones, of which 60% to 80% were seen once. The ten largest clones take up around 20% of the sample.

About 17-55 mg of tumor tissue was diced and typically yielded more than 3 ug of DNA. The study profiled bulk TCR beta-chain repertoires in matched peripheral blood, tumor and adjacent normal breast tissue taken from about 15 patients with early-stage breast cancer. Once resection was done, tumor tissue identified by eye was cut out and put into prechilled RNAlater. Tumor tissue (roughly 18-55 mg) was diced and homogenized in RLTplus buffer with beta-mercaptoethanol and antifoaming agent using a TissueLyser II. The Qiagen AllPrep DNA/RNA Mini kit was used to extract genomic DNA. Broader findings and caveats from the paper: Because the cohort was small, a breakdown by tumor subtype could not be done. Greater similarity was observed between blood and normal breast repertoires than between blood and tumor repertoires, and tumor was distinguished from normal in about 90% of the 16 patients when each tissue was compared with blood. Compared with adjacent normal breast tissue, tumors had higher clonality and roughly 2.5-fold greater T cell density. Enriched TCRB sequences shared across patients were mostly commonly generated sequences, unlikely to play an important role in the tumor microenvironment. Bulk genomic DNA sequencing of unsorted cells missed chain pairing and functional markers such as CD4, CD8 and FOXP3.

The V and J segments used are TRBV30 and TRBJ2-7; TRBD2 aligns with 7 central bases. The receptor was isolated from a person in their 40s with breast cancer. The specimen was breast tumor tissue. The CDR3 in this case is CAWSPGTTSFEQYF. The DNA sequence follows: TGTGCCTGGAGCCCCGGGACTACTTCCTTCGAGCAGTACTTC. Extended through the reference TRBV30 and TRBJ2-7 proteins, this CDR3 yields the full variable domain: SQTIHQWPATLVQPVGSPLSLECTVEGTSNPNLYWYRQAAGRGLQLLFYSVGIGQISSEVPQNLSASRPQDRQFILSSKKLLLSDSGFYLCAWSPGTTSFEQYFGPGTRLTVT.